These T cell receptor beta chains were read from a single sample in a study of blood T cell repertoires in COVID-19. Data came from immunoSEQ multiplex PCR; TCRdb stores just in-frame clones and leaves some out. Among a few hundred thousand clones, 70% to 85% were seen once, and the ten largest hold under 15%. The sequenced material came from peripheral blood. These TCRs come from a human donor in a cohort sampled during active COVID-19. The CDR3 runs from the conserved cysteine through the conserved F or W. Fields, in order: clone size, V gene, J gene, D gene, CDR3 protein, CDR3 DNA. A D gene is named only where the DNA matches it firmly. A row's size may be missing; if present it is once, few, many or a size class.

NA	TRBV2	TRBJ1-1	NA	CASSVGGRITEAFF	TGTGCCAGCAGTGTCGGGGGGCGCATCACTGAAGCTTTCTTT
NA	TRBV28	TRBJ1-2	NA	CASSTGWGYTF	TGTGCCAGCAGTACCGGGTGGGGCTACACCTTC
NA	TRBV19	TRBJ1-5	NA	CATGTSLFNQPQHF	TGTGCTACCGGGACATCGCTTTTTAATCAGCCCCAGCATTTT
NA	TRBV28	TRBJ1-6	NA	CASSSGQLYNSPLHF	TGTGCCAGCAGCTCCGGACAGCTTTATAATTCACCCCTCCACTTT
NA	TRBV7-9	TRBJ2-7	TRBD1	CASSPKGQDHSYEQYF	TGTGCCAGCAGCCCTAAGGGACAGGACCACTCCTACGAGCAGTACTTC
NA	TRBV24-1	TRBJ2-7	TRBD1	CATSETGTGVVGEQYF	TGTGCCACCAGTGAAACCGGGACAGGGGTTGTCGGCGAGCAGTACTTC
NA	TRBV2	TRBJ2-7	NA	CASSPQGSSYEQYF	TGTGCCAGCAGTCCCCAGGGGAGCTCCTACGAGCAGTACTTC
NA	TRBV11-2	TRBJ1-2	NA	CASSLETGFGYTF	TGTGCCAGCAGCTTAGAAACAGGGTTTGGCTACACCTTC
few	TRBV7-9	TRBJ2-7	TRBD1	CASMDRIFGSSYEQYF	TGTGCCAGTATGGACAGGATCTTTGGGAGCTCCTACGAGCAGTACTTC
NA	TRBV28	TRBJ2-7	NA	CASSFRFPEQYF	TGTGCCAGCAGTTTCCGGTTTCCCGAGCAGTACTTC
NA	TRBV18	TRBJ2-1	TRBD2	CASSPPRLAGAPYNEQFF	TGTGCCAGCTCACCACCCCGACTAGCGGGAGCCCCCTACAATGAGCAGTTCTTC
NA	TRBV14	TRBJ2-1	NA	CASSVPSAPQFF	TGTGCCAGCAGCGTACCTAGCGCCCCGCAGTTCTTC
NA	TRBV11-3	TRBJ2-1	NA	CASSRESSYNEQFF	TGTGCCAGCAGCCGGGAATCCTCCTACAATGAGCAGTTCTTC
NA	TRBV3-1/TRBV3-2	TRBJ2-1	TRBD2	CASSHLAGGTSYNEQFF	TGTGCCAGCAGCCATCTAGCGGGAGGGACGAGTTACAATGAGCAGTTCTTC
NA	TRBV27	TRBJ2-5	TRBD2	CASSDLGGRGETQYF	TGTGCCAGCAGTGATCTAGGCGGGAGGGGTGAGACCCAGTACTTC
few	TRBV5-1	TRBJ1-4	TRBD1	CASRENRGSNEKLFF	TGCGCCAGCAGGGAAAACAGGGGATCTAATGAAAAACTGTTTTTT